The clone carrying this T cell receptor (beta chain) came up many times. No antigen is known for it. These data are taken from a study of T cells after yellow fever vaccination. Study background: Fractions containing few cells were prepared with SMART-Seq v4 Ultra Low Input.

Study-level points and caveats: There was a possibility that FACS-sorted repertoires contained abundant clonotypes contaminating from the bulk population. Weaker in magnitude, the secondary response showed a faster peak on day 5 versus 15.

5'RACE template switching produced TCR cDNA carrying a universal primer site and UMIs. TCRdb redid the calling of the 5' RACE reads with MiXCR, one entry per CDR3 protein. The profile shows around 310,000 distinct CDR3 sequences, roughly 3.5% of them singletons. The TCR comes from a man between 18 and 35 years old who received the YFV17D yellow fever vaccine. This specimen consisted of PBMCs, obtained on the day of the yellow fever booster vaccination.

The CDR3 nucleotides are TGTGCCAGCAGTTTTCAGGGGCCCAATTCACCCCTCCACTTT. Translating gives CASSFQGPNSPLHF. The chain employs TRBV12-3 or TRBV12-4 and TRBJ1-6; TRBD1 might be the D (6 bases). V was clipped by 3 bases and J by 7 bases, with 10 bases between them. There are 14 residues in the CDR3.